The sequence of this TCR beta chain was determined in a study of response to subunit inactivated influenza vaccine (dated by TCRdb to the late 2010s). About the full investigation: The study used deep quantitative T cell receptor repertoire profiling to track responses to a trivalent subunit inactivated influenza vaccine.

The V end loses 3 bases and the J end loses 5 bases, and a stretch of 26 bases separates them. Including cysteine and phenylalanine, the CDR3 has 18 amino acids. Only CDR3 DNA is held: 54 bases, read in frame from base 1. Sequences DFQATT (CDR1) and SNEGSKA (CDR2) are obtained from the germline V gene (reference sequence). The receptor library was made with RT-PCR. Sequencing relied on an Illumina HiSeq 2500. TCRdb reprocessing: public reads trimmed at Q25 with fastp, clones called with MiXCR, in-frame beta chains kept. CDR3 protein sequences are deduplicated, and each keeps its most common genes and DNA. A total of 450,000 to 700,000 distinct CDR3 sequences appear in this sample, approximately 15% of them only once. 11% of the sample is held by the ten biggest clonotypes. As for this clonotype: It lacks a known antigen. No base quality values were provided; no much bigger clone lies one nucleotide off.

The research as a whole found: It was suggested by the authors that each seasonal influenza vaccination may recruit only a limited number of new T cells.

The origin of this receptor is a man over 45 who received an inactivated influenza vaccine. Donor details come from another sample of the same person, matched by shared clones. Source: PBMCs from blood, taken 11 to 12 days after vaccination. In this chain, TRBV20-1 is recombined with TRBJ2-1, with TRBD2 perhaps the D gene, on 6 matching bases. CDR3 region: CSASPSGGIIIQHNEQFF. The DNA reads TGCAGTGCTAGTCCATCCGGCGGGATAATCATCCAGCACAATGAGCAGTTCTTC.